Listed below are T cell receptor beta chains from one sample, sequenced in a study of OX40 agonist ivuxolimab in advanced cancers. TCRdb's copy holds only in-frame clones and misses some; the assay was immunoSEQ multiplex PCR. The sample yields more than 6,500 clones, roughly 66% seen once. The sample in question was CD4+ or CD8+ T cells sorted from blood, obtained in a trial of the OX40 agonist ivuxolimab. These receptors came from an adult with an advanced solid tumor such as melanoma, head and neck, liver or kidney cancer. CDR3s include the opening cysteine and the closing phenylalanine or tryptophan. The order of the fields is J gene, V gene, D gene, CDR3 length, clone size, CDR3 DNA, CDR3 protein. A D gene is named only where the DNA matches it firmly. Clone size is not always given. Where it is, it says once, few, many or a class for expanded clones.

>TRBJ2-7|TRBV2|.|14|once
TGTGCCAGCAGTCCACACAGGTTCCCCTACGAGCAGTACTTC
CASSPHRFPYEQYF
>TRBJ1-4|TRBV5-8|TRBD1|15|.
TGTGCCAGCAGCTCAATGACAGGGGAAGGGGAAAAACTGTTTTTT
CASSSMTGEGEKLFF
>TRBJ2-1|TRBV2|TRBD2|18|.
TGTGCCAGCAGTGAAGCTGGGACTAGCGGGGGGGCATGGAATGAGCAGTTCTTC
CASSEAGTSGGAWNEQFF
>TRBJ1-6|TRBV27|.|11|few
TGTGCCAGCAGGGGTAATTCACCCCTCCACTTT
CASRGNSPLHF
>TRBJ1-3|TRBV7-6|TRBD1|15|large
TGTGCCAGCAGCGAGGACAGGGCGTCCGGAAACACCATATATTTT
CASSEDRASGNTIYF
>TRBJ1-4|TRBV27|.|14|.
TGTGCCAGCAGTTCCAGGTTCACTAATGAAAAACTGTTTTTT
CASSSRFTNEKLFF
>TRBJ2-3|TRBV9|.|14|.
TGTGCCAGCAGCGTAGGGAGGAGCCAAGATACGCAGTATTTT
CASSVGRSQDTQYF
>TRBJ2-5|TRBV9|.|15|.
TGTGCCAGCAGCGTAGGAGGTAGCCCCCAAGAGACCCAGTACTTC
CASSVGGSPQETQYF
>TRBJ2-1|TRBV7-7|TRBD2|16|.
TGTGCCAGCAGCTTAGGGGAGGGTGGCTTGTACAATGAGCAGTTCTTC
CASSLGEGGLYNEQFF
>TRBJ1-2|TRBV30|.|13|.
TGTGCCTGGAGTGTATCCTCTAACTATGGCTACACCTTC
CAWSVSSNYGYTF
>TRBJ2-1|TRBV4-3|.|14|few
TGCGCCAGCAGCCAAGGTAACGGATATAATGAGCAGTTCTTC
CASSQGNGYNEQFF
>TRBJ2-7|TRBV28|.|15|.
TGTGCCAGCAGTACCCTGGGGCTATCCTCCTACGAGCAGTACTTC
CASSTLGLSSYEQYF
>TRBJ1-5|TRBV6-6|.|16|.
TGTGCCAGCAAAGGGGTGGGAGAGAGGGGCAATCAGCCCCAGCATTTT
CASKGVGERGNQPQHF